These 17 T cell receptor beta chains were all obtained from the same sample, sequenced in a study of T cells after yellow fever vaccination. TCRdb itself ran the 5' RACE reads through MiXCR, one entry per CDR3 protein. Seen here are 280,000 or so distinct CDR3 sequences, approximately 8% observed once, and the top ten hold about 3%. This specimen consisted of CD4+ T cells sorted from PBMCs, obtained 5 days after the yellow fever booster vaccination. The receptors were gathered from a man aged 18 to 29 who received the YFV17D yellow fever vaccine.

This clonotype was detected a few times. The chain recombines TRBV7-7 with TRBJ2-7, with D perhaps matching TRBD1 (6 bases). This CDR3 is 14 amino acids long. From germline, CDR1 is SSHAT and CDR2 FNYEAQ (reference sequence). CDR3 DNA: TGTGCTAGCAGTCTTACCGGGACACCCTACGAGCAGTACGTC. Its protein product is CASSLTGTPYEQYV.

The table lists this clonotype with a few counts. The chain links TRBV7-2 to TRBJ2-5; either TRBD1 or TRBD2 may supply D (6 bases each). Germline CDR1 and CDR2: SGHTA and FQGNSA. V was trimmed by 7 bases and J by 5 bases, leaving 20 bases between them. The CDR3 runs 15 residues. The CDR3 spells CASIHRGQGHETQYF. Written as DNA, the CDR3 is TGTGCCAGCATCCACCGGGGGCAGGGCCACGAGACCCAGTACTTC.

This clonotype was seen repeatedly, ten times or more. The rearrangement uses TRBV9 and TRBJ2-2, with D possibly matching TRBD2 (6 bases). Trimming stripped 4 bases from V and 8 bases from J, with 9 bases between. Germline values: CDR1 SGDLS, CDR2 YYNGEE. CDR3 length: 12 residues. The CDR3 coding sequence is TGTGCCAGCAGCAAGAGCGGGGGGGAGCTGTTTTTT. Translated: CASSKSGGELFF.

This clonotype was counted at least ten times. The V call is TRBV7-2, the J call TRBJ2-1; tentatively, D is TRBD2 (5 bases). This CDR3 region has 14 residues. Germline CDR1 is SGHTA and CDR2 is FQGNSA. Trimming removed 4 bases at V and 7 bases at J, with 14 bases between. The CDR3 protein is CASSSLKGVNEQFF. As DNA, the CDR3 is TGTGCCAGCAGCTCCCTAAAGGGAGTAAATGAGCAGTTCTTC.

At least ten counts were recorded for this clonotype. This chain joins TRBV12-3 or TRBV12-4 and TRBJ1-4; D is undetermined. This CDR3 has 13 residues. V was cut by 3 bases and J by 10 bases, with 12 bases left in between. The CDR3, as DNA: TGTGCCAGCAGTTTCGATCCTGGCGGAAAACTGTTTTTT. This gives the protein CASSFDPGGKLFF.

V is TRBV6-5 and J is TRBJ1-4; no reliable D call. The V end lost 0 bases, the J end lost 5 bases, and 10 bases lay between the germline ends. CDR3 length: 15 amino acids. Germline values: CDR1 MNHEY, CDR2 SVGAGI. CDR3 in DNA: TGTGCCAGCAGTTACTCAAGGGTATCAAATGAAAAACTGTTTTTT. It specifies CASSYSRVSNEKLFF.

The chain uses TRBV5-1 and TRBJ2-1; 10 bases are a match to TRBD2. This CDR3 contains 16 residues. Germline V CDR1 and CDR2: SGHRS, YFSETQ. With 4 bases clipped from V and 10 bases from J, the junction kept 14 bases outside the gene matches. CDR3 bases: TGCGCCAGCAGCCCCAAACCCAGCGGGGGGGCCGCGGAGCAGTTCTTC. It codes for CASSPKPSGGAAEQFF.

This clonotype showed up just a few times. Here the CDR3 reads CAWTRAGTDNTEAFF. In DNA, the CDR3 is TGTGCCTGGACCCGTGCCGGGACAGATAACACTGAAGCTTTCTTT. The rearrangement uses TRBV30 and TRBJ1-1; 7 positions agree with TRBD1. V gave up 4 bases and J gave up 2 bases; unmatched junction bases: 10. The CDR3 is made up of 15 amino acids. Germline CDR1 and CDR2: GTSNPN and SVGIG (reference sequence).

In its sample, this clonotype was seen a few times. The rearrangement links TRBV4-3 to TRBJ1-2, with D possibly matching TRBD1 (5 bases). The CDR3 contains 14 residues. Germline CDR1 is LGHNA and CDR2 is YSLEER. V lost 3 bases to trimming and J lost 3 bases, with 11 bases between them. The CDR3 loop reads CASSQDQGYYGYTF. The CDR3 region has the DNA TGCGCCAGCAGCCAGGATCAGGGTTACTATGGCTACACCTTC.

The J gene is TRBJ2-3, the V gene TRBV5-1; the match to TRBD1 covers 7 bases. V shed 4 bases and J 6 bases; nucleotides not matched to a gene: 8. This CDR3 comprises 14 residues. Germline CDR1 is SGHRS and CDR2 is YFSETQ. CDR3 residues: CASSQGQDADTQYF. The CDR3 coding sequence is TGCGCCAGCAGCCAAGGACAGGATGCGGATACGCAGTATTTT.

This clonotype occurred a few times. V usage is TRBV7-2 and J usage is TRBJ1-3, with no clear D. The germline V and J ends were trimmed by 2 bases and 1 base, with 6 bases remaining between them. CDR3 size: 14 residues. The germline gives CDR1 SGHTA, CDR2 FQGNSA. This CDR3 is CASSLTLSGNTIYF. CDR3 coding DNA: TGTGCCAGCAGCTTAACACTGTCTGGAAACACCATATATTTT.

At least ten counts were recorded for this clonotype. V and J are TRBV12-3 or TRBV12-4 and TRBJ1-5; a possible D gene is TRBD1 (5 bases). The CDR3 has 15 residues. V was shortened by 1 base and J by 5 bases, with 12 bases between the two germline ends. The CDR3 protein is CASSLGGSLHQPQHF. The DNA for the CDR3 is TGTGCCAGCAGTTTAGGGGGGAGTCTCCATCAGCCCCAGCATTTT.

The chain combines TRBV5-1 with TRBJ2-6, with D hard to call. Trimming left V 0 bases short and J 4 bases short, with 14 bases between. The CDR3 contains 17 residues. Germline loops: CDR1 SGHRS, CDR2 YFSETQ. As DNA, the CDR3 is TGCGCCAGCAGCTTGGAGGGCACCTCTTGGGGGGCCAACGTCCTGACTTTC. Protein product: CASSLEGTSWGANVLTF.

This clonotype appeared many times. The genes are TRBV4-3 and TRBJ2-2; D not certain. V was cut by 3 bases and J by 6 bases, with 11 bases left in between. Germline V gene lookup returns CDR1 LGHNA and CDR2 YSLEER. The CDR3 runs 14 residues. For the CDR3, the DNA is TGCGCCAGCAGCCAGAATGTAGCCCCCGGGGAGCTGTTTTTT. Translated: CASSQNVAPGELFF.

This clonotype was detected ten times or more. The rearrangement joins TRBV5-1 to TRBJ1-2; 7 bases align to TRBD1. Germline CDR1 SGHRS, CDR2 YFSETQ. The CDR3 has 14 amino acids. The junction had 3 bases not matched to a gene; V was cut back by 4 bases and J by 0 bases. CDR3 protein: CASSAGTANYGYTF. The DNA of the CDR3 is TGCGCCAGCAGCGCCGGGACAGCTAACTATGGCTACACCTTC.

Many counts were recorded for this clonotype. The rearrangement joins TRBV12-3 or TRBV12-4 to TRBJ1-1, with D perhaps matching TRBD1 (5 bases). CDR3 length: 15 residues. Trimming pared 1 base from V and 3 bases from J, leaving 12 bases between. The CDR3 nucleotides are TGTGCCAGCAGTTTAGGTCAGGGTTGGGACACTGAAGCTTTCTTT. Translation gives CASSLGQGWDTEAFF.

CDR3 in amino acids: CSVTQASSYNEQFF. As DNA, the CDR3 is TGCAGTGTCACGCAGGCGAGCTCCTACAATGAGCAGTTCTTC. V gene TRBV20-1 combines with J gene TRBJ2-1; D is unclear. Germline lookup yields CDR1 DFQATT and CDR2 SNEGSKA (reference sequence). V was clipped by 7 bases and J by 0 bases, with 13 bases between them. The CDR3 loop spans 14 amino acids.